This T cell receptor (beta chain) was observed in a study of human CD8 memory T cell subsets. It was UMI-labeled 5' RACE by which the TCR beta libraries were made. TCRdb reprocessed the 5' RACE reads; each CDR3 protein has one entry and no DNA is given. The sample has 9,000 to 13,000 distinct CDR3 sequences, and its top ten clones hold around 15%. The CDR3 runs to 14 residues. Germline loops: CDR1 DFQATT, CDR2 SNEGSKA (reference sequence). The source of the RNA was duplicate vials containing some 160,000 sorted CD8+ T cells for each subset. The material sequenced was CD8+ T cells from PBMCs. The chain links TRBV20-1 to TRBJ2-7. The receptor was derived from a human donor in good health. The CDR3 loop reads CSARDPNRLYEQYF.